The clone carrying this T cell receptor beta chain came up a few times. Its cognate antigen is unknown. This specimen belongs to a study of T-cell reconstitution after alpha-beta-depleted transplantation in children. General observations from the study: By about two months after transplant, alpha-beta T cells reportedly arose from several hundred graft clones that had expanded. One year post-transplant, T-cell counts and diversity were largely derived from T cells produced anew. The study traced high day-60 TCRbeta diversity in some patients to surviving recipient T cells and thymic progenitors.

TCRbeta library construction was performed incorporating unique molecular identifiers. TCRdb analysed the PCR reads with MiXCR anew, one entry per CDR3 protein. The repertoire holds about 76,000 distinct CDR3 sequences, with 11% to 15% as singletons. The sequences come from PBMCs, mostly from graft donor cells, collected 180 days after TCRalphabeta/CD19-depleted stem cell transplant. This sequence was found in a male patient under 10 years old who had a stem cell transplant for acute lymphoblastic leukemia, so the T cells may come from the graft donor.

CDR3 sequence reads: CASSKGGSYEQYF. In nucleotides, the CDR3 is TGCGCCAGCAGCAAAGGGGGCTCCTACGAGCAGTACTTC. The J gene is TRBJ2-7, the V gene TRBV5-1; TRBD1 might be the D (6 bases). The V and J ends lost 4 bases and 0 bases respectively, with 8 bases between them. CDR1 is SGHRS, CDR2 YFSETQ, per germline. The CDR3 is 13 residues long.